These T cell receptor beta chains were read from a single sample in a study of T-cell memory formation after mild COVID-19. TCRdb fed the 5' RACE reads into MiXCR, producing one record per CDR3 protein. The sample carries approximately 200,000 distinct CDR3 sequences, 16% recorded once. Input material: PBMCs or a T cell subset sorted from them (not recorded which). The source is an adult woman who had mild COVID-19 (a few samples of this study predate the infection). Cell type and time point are not known. CDR3s include the opening cysteine and the closing phenylalanine or tryptophan. Fields, in order: V gene, J gene, D gene, clone size, CDR3 protein, CDR3 DNA. D genes are given only for firm matches. Size values are once, few and many counts, or a class for expanded clones, and some rows have none.

TRBV7-8,TRBJ2-7,TRBD2,few,CASSSNLGGFYEQYF,TGTGCCAGCAGCTCAAACCTGGGGGGGTTCTACGAGCAGTACTTC
TRBV12-3/TRBV12-4,TRBJ1-2,TRBD1,-,CASSRDRARGYTF,TGTGCCAGCAGTCGAGACAGGGCGCGGGGCTACACCTTC
TRBV25-1,TRBJ1-5,-,-,CASERQDPYQPQHF,TGTGCCAGCGAAAGACAGGACCCCTATCAGCCCCAGCATTTT
TRBV4-3,TRBJ2-1,-,-,CASSQRKAGLYNEQFF,TGCGCCAGCAGCCAACGTAAAGCGGGCTTATACAATGAGCAGTTCTTC
TRBV7-8,TRBJ2-5,TRBD1,many,CASSLGTGVETQYF,TGTGCCAGCAGCTTAGGGACAGGGGTGGAGACCCAGTACTTC
TRBV7-9,TRBJ1-1,-,few,CASRGRTELNTEAFF,TGTGCCAGCAGGGGACGGACAGAGCTGAACACTGAAGCTTTCTTT
TRBV5-1,TRBJ2-1,-,few,CASSSTSLHEQFF,TGCGCCAGCAGCTCCACCTCATTGCATGAGCAGTTCTTC
TRBV7-3,TRBJ2-1,TRBD2,-,CASSFLAGGSSYNEQFF,TGTGCCAGCAGCTTTCTAGCGGGGGGGAGCTCCTACAATGAGCAGTTCTTC
TRBV7-2,TRBJ1-5,TRBD1,-,CASRQTGALGAQHF,TGTGCCAGCAGGCAAACAGGGGCTCTGGGAGCCCAGCATTTT
TRBV12-3/TRBV12-4,TRBJ1-1,-,-,CASRRTVGMNTEAFF,TGTGCCAGCAGAAGGACAGTCGGAATGAACACTGAAGCTTTCTTT
TRBV5-5,TRBJ2-5,-,few,CASIPTGLSETQYF,TGTGCCAGCATCCCGACAGGTTTATCGGAGACCCAGTACTTC
TRBV30,TRBJ1-1,-,-,CAWTRQQNTEAFF,TGTGCCTGGACGAGGCAGCAGAACACTGAAGCTTTCTTT
TRBV6-1,TRBJ1-5,TRBD1,-,CASSVVTGNNQPQHF,TGTGCCAGCAGTGTTGTGACAGGGAACAATCAGCCCCAGCATTTT
TRBV12-3/TRBV12-4,TRBJ1-6,-,-,CASSGEFSPLHF,TGTGCCAGCAGTGGGGAGTTCTCACCCCTCCACTTT
TRBV6-4,TRBJ2-2,-,-,CASSDTSWDGELFF,TGTGCCAGCAGTGACACTAGCTGGGACGGGGAGCTGTTTTTT
TRBV6-5,TRBJ2-7,-,many,CASSYSTSTVSSYEQYF,TGTGCCAGCAGTTACTCGACTTCGACAGTGAGCTCCTACGAGCAGTACTTC
TRBV7-2,TRBJ1-1,-,few,CASSTAGLGRTEAFF,TGTGCCAGCAGCACGGCAGGGTTGGGGCGGACTGAAGCTTTCTTT
TRBV11-3,TRBJ1-2,TRBD1,-,CASSLEMTGGIYGYTF,TGTGCCAGCAGCTTAGAGATGACAGGGGGGATCTATGGCTACACCTTC
TRBV7-2,TRBJ1-5,TRBD1,-,CASSRQGEGSNQPQHF,TGTGCCAGCAGCCGACAGGGGGAAGGTAGCAATCAGCCCCAGCATTTT
TRBV24-1,TRBJ2-5,TRBD2,-,CATSDPGTSGSETQYF,TGTGCCACCAGTGACCCCGGGACTAGCGGTAGTGAGACCCAGTACTTC
TRBV18,TRBJ2-1,-,few,CASTIDQGYNEQFF,TGTGCCAGCACCATAGACCAGGGATACAATGAGCAGTTCTTC
TRBV5-1,TRBJ1-1,TRBD1,-,CASTTGFSLNTEAFF,TGCGCCAGCACGACAGGGTTTTCCTTGAACACTGAAGCTTTCTTT
TRBV12-3/TRBV12-4,TRBJ2-1,-,-,CASSPGVAEGNEQFF,TGTGCCAGCAGTCCCGGGGTAGCGGAGGGGAATGAGCAGTTCTTC
TRBV7-8,TRBJ1-5,-,few,CASSLDQGRGPQHF,TGTGCCAGCAGCTTAGATCAGGGGAGGGGGCCCCAGCATTTT
TRBV29-1,TRBJ2-3,-,many,CSVLEGAVTDTQYF,TGCAGCGTCCTCGAAGGGGCGGTCACAGATACGCAGTATTTT
TRBV12-3/TRBV12-4,TRBJ2-1,-,-,CASSSGLGEFF,TGTGCCAGCAGTTCAGGGTTAGGGGAGTTCTTC
TRBV5-1,TRBJ1-1,TRBD1,few,CASSLGGGSNTEAFF,TGCGCCAGCAGCTTGGGAGGGGGCTCGAACACTGAAGCTTTCTTT
TRBV12-3/TRBV12-4,TRBJ1-5,-,-,CASSFRGVGNQPQHF,TGTGCCAGCAGTTTTCGGGGGGTAGGCAATCAGCCCCAGCATTTT
TRBV4-1,TRBJ2-7,-,-,CASSQKGSNEQYF,TGCGCCAGCAGCCAAAAGGGGTCTAACGAGCAGTACTTC
TRBV12-3/TRBV12-4,TRBJ1-1,-,-,CASSKRNTEAFF,TGTGCCAGCAGTAAGAGGAACACTGAAGCTTTCTTT
TRBV19,TRBJ2-3,TRBD2,few,CASNSPPGTSGTDTQYF,TGTGCCAGTAATTCTCCCCCGGGGACTAGCGGCACAGATACGCAGTATTTT
TRBV7-2,TRBJ2-5,TRBD1,many,CASSEIDRGVQETQYF,TGTGCCAGCAGCGAAATCGACAGGGGTGTCCAAGAGACCCAGTACTTC
TRBV20-1,TRBJ1-2,TRBD1,-,CSAFRGQNYGYTF,TGCAGCGCCTTCAGGGGACAGAACTATGGCTACACCTTC
TRBV11-2,TRBJ1-3,-,-,CATRQFLTGNTIYF,TGTGCCACCAGACAGTTTCTAACTGGAAACACCATATATTTT
TRBV12-3/TRBV12-4,TRBJ2-2,TRBD2,-,CTSTRLAGNTGELFF,TGTACCAGCACCCGACTAGCGGGAAACACCGGGGAGCTGTTTTTT
TRBV7-2,TRBJ2-7,TRBD1,many,CASTGQGARIYEQYF,TGTGCCAGCACCGGACAGGGGGCGCGAATCTACGAGCAGTACTTC
TRBV7-9,TRBJ2-1,-,-,CASSPDGWGYNEQFF,TGTGCCAGCAGCCCGGATGGGTGGGGCTACAATGAGCAGTTCTTC
TRBV7-9,TRBJ2-3,-,few,CASSSPRLSTDTQYF,TGTGCCAGCAGCTCCCCTAGGCTCAGCACAGATACGCAGTATTTT
TRBV3-1,TRBJ2-7,-,many,CASSQGYEQYF,TGTGCCAGCAGCCAAGGTTACGAGCAGTACTTC
TRBV7-3,TRBJ2-5,-,many,CASSLQGIASETQYF,TGTGCCAGCAGCTTACAGGGTATAGCTTCGGAGACCCAGTACTTC
TRBV20-1,TRBJ1-2,-,-,CSARDSGSLGYTF,TGCAGTGCTAGAGATTCCGGGTCCCTTGGCTACACCTTC
TRBV7-8,TRBJ1-1,-,few,CASSLYGVNTEAFF,TGTGCCAGCAGCTTATACGGGGTGAACACTGAAGCTTTCTTT
TRBV7-8,TRBJ2-1,-,few,CASSPPRAAYGYNEQFF,TGTGCCAGCAGCCCCCCCCGAGCGGCGTATGGCTACAATGAGCAGTTCTTC
TRBV6-6,TRBJ1-6,TRBD1,-,CASTTGQGYNSPLHF,TGTGCCAGCACCACCGGACAGGGCTATAATTCACCCCTCCACTTT
TRBV12-3/TRBV12-4,TRBJ1-1,-,-,CASSLGYSNTEAFF,TGTGCCAGCAGTTTAGGGTACAGTAACACTGAAGCTTTCTTT
TRBV30,TRBJ1-6,-,-,CAWSVIWNSPLHF,TGTGCCTGGAGTGTGATATGGAATTCACCCCTCCACTTT
TRBV5-1,TRBJ2-5,-,many,CASSPNTPRGGETQYF,TGCGCCAGCAGCCCCAATACCCCCCGCGGTGGTGAGACCCAGTACTTC
TRBV24-1,TRBJ2-7,-,-,CATSAGTGVSYEQYF,TGTGCCACCAGTGCTGGGACGGGGGTCTCCTACGAGCAGTACTTC
TRBV4-3,TRBJ1-1,TRBD1,-,CASSQEQGIQAFF,TGCGCCAGCAGCCAAGAACAGGGGATTCAAGCTTTCTTT